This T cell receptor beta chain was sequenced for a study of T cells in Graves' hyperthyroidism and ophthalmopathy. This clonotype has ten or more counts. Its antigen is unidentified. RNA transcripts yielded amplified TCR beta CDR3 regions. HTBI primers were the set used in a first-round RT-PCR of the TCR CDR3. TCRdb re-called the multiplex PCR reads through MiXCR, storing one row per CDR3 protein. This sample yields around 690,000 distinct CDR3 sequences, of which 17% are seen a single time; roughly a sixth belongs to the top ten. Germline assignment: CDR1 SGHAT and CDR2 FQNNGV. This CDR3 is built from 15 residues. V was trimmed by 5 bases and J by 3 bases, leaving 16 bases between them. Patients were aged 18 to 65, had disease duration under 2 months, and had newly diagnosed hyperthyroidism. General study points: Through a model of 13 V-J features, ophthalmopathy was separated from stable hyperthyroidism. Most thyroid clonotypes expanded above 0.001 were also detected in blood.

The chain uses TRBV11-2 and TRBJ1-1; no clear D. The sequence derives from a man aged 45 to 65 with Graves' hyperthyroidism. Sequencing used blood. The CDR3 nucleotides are TGTGCCAGCAGCGATGGTATCGGGTCGCACACTGAAGCTTTCTTT. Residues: CASSDGIGSHTEAFF.